The 30 T cell receptor beta chains given below trace back to one sample, sequenced in a study of blood T cell repertoires in COVID-19. The repertoire was sequenced with immunoSEQ multiplex PCR; TCRdb's copy has only in-frame clones and lacks some. The sample holds more than 85,000 clones, roughly 84% seen once. Sequenced sample: peripheral blood. These receptors came from a woman aged 60-75 years with acute or convalescent COVID-19.

The chain employs TRBV21-1 and TRBJ2-7; the table names TRBD1, a call not compared with the DNA. TRBV21-1 is deemed a pseudogene. The CDR3 consists of 16 residues. The DNA of the CDR3 is TGTGCCAGCAGCAAAGGAAGGACAGGGCCAGTCTACGAGCAGTACTTC. Encoded protein: CASSKGRTGPVYEQYF.

The chain carries TRBV5-5 and TRBJ1-1; maybe TRBD1 (5 bases). Germline-derived CDR1 and CDR2 are SGHKS and YYEKEE (reference sequence). Deletions cut 5 bases from V and 1 base from J, with 9 bases between. This CDR3 comprises 13 residues. CDR3 region: CASRVGGNTEAFF. The CDR3 nucleotides read TGTGCCAGCAGGGTGGGGGGGAACACTGAAGCTTTCTTT.

The chain recombines TRBV19 with TRBJ1-5, with D possibly TRBD1 on 6 matching bases. Germline V gives CDR1 LNHDA, CDR2 SQIVND (reference sequence). Trimming took 6 bases from V and 6 from J, leaving 18 bases between them. The CDR3 has 15 residues. The CDR3 reads CASRTRGGASQPQHF. In nucleotides, the CDR3 is TGTGCCAGTAGAACGCGGGGGGGGGCCAGTCAGCCCCAGCATTTT.

The chain employs TRBV18 and TRBJ1-5, with TRBD1 matching 8 bases. The CDR3 loop spans 14 amino acids. The germline CDR1 and CDR2 sequences are KGHSH and LQKENI. The J segment lost 5 bases and the V segment lost 2 bases, leaving 2 bases of the junction unmatched. CDR3 sequence (DNA): TGTGCCAGCTCACCATCGGACAGGGATCAGCCCCAGCATTTT. The encoded protein is CASSPSDRDQPQHF.

The rearrangement uses TRBV5-4 and TRBJ2-5; 7 bases fit TRBD1. The trim removed 4 bases at V and 5 bases at J, leaving 11 bases unmatched. The CDR3 consists of 15 residues. Germline lookup yields CDR1 SGHNT and CDR2 YYREEE (reference sequence). The CDR3 here is CASSRRGTAYETQYF. Here the CDR3 DNA reads TGTGCCAGCAGCCGGCGAGGGACAGCGTATGAGACCCAGTACTTC.

The CDR3 DNA follows: TGTGTCAGAATGAAACCTCGGACAGGGATGAGTCGGAACACTGAAGCTTTCTTT. Translating it yields CVRMKPRTGMSRNTEAFF. The chain combines TRBV7-5 with TRBJ1-1; the listed D gene, TRBD1, was not tested against the DNA. TRBV7-5 is described as a pseudogene. This CDR3 spans 18 amino acids.

This clone was recorded once. The chain has TRBV24-1 and TRBJ1-2; 7 bases fit TRBD1. The length of the CDR3 is 16 residues. Germline V lookup: CDR1 KGHDR, CDR2 SFDVKD. The V segment lost 4 bases and the J segment 4 bases; nucleotides outside the gene matches: 11. This chain's CDR3 is CATSDSTQTGLYGYTF. The DNA of the CDR3 is TGTGCCACCAGTGACTCCACCCAGACAGGGCTCTATGGCTACACCTTC.

The chain links TRBV6-5 to TRBJ1-1; maybe TRBD1 (6 bases). The V and J ends lost 7 bases and 1 base respectively, with 13 bases between them. The germline V gene encodes CDR1 MNHEY and CDR2 SVGAGI. The CDR3 is made up of 14 amino acids. The CDR3 DNA follows: TGTGCCAGCAAGGGGGGGTCTAGGAACACTGAAGCTTTCTTT. Protein: CASKGGSRNTEAFF.

This chain uses TRBV7-2 with TRBJ2-1, with D possibly TRBD1 on 5 matching bases. The CDR3 has 17 residues. CDR1 and CDR2 from the germline V gene are SGHTA and FQGNSA. The ends were cut back, 1 base at V and 3 bases at J, with 16 bases in the middle. CDR3 bases: TGTGCCAGCAGCTTAGGTACGACAGTCAGAAACTACAATGAGCAGTTCTTC. It is translated as CASSLGTTVRNYNEQFF.

This clone was counted at least ten times. V gene TRBV4-3 combines with J gene TRBJ1-5; D call uncertain. Trimming removed 0 bases at V and 3 bases at J, with 9 bases between. Germline assignment: CDR1 LGHNA and CDR2 YSLEER. The CDR3 is made up of 15 amino acids. CDR3 in DNA: TGCGCCAGCAGCCAAGAGTTGGTACACAATCAGCCCCAGCATTTT. Translation: CASSQELVHNQPQHF.

V usage is TRBV5-1 and J usage is TRBJ2-3; D is perhaps TRBD2 (5 bases). The CDR3 has 16 residues. V lost 3 bases and J lost 0, with 14 bases in between. Germline lookup yields CDR1 SGHRS and CDR2 YFSETQ. The CDR3 loop is CASSSSLWSSTDTQYF. CDR3 in DNA: TGCGCCAGCAGCTCTAGCCTATGGTCTAGCACAGATACGCAGTATTTT.

This chain uses TRBV9 with TRBJ2-7; 10 bases align to TRBD2. The CDR3 loop spans 15 amino acids. The J segment lost 0 bases and the V segment lost 5 bases, leaving 5 bases of the junction unmatched. Per germline, CDR1 SGDLS and CDR2 YYNGEE. CDR3 DNA: TGTGCCAGCAGGGATAGCGGGGGGACCTCCTACGAGCAGTACTTC. This translates into CASRDSGGTSYEQYF.

The genes are TRBV7-7 and TRBJ2-5, with D possibly TRBD1 on 6 matching bases. The CDR3 loop spans 15 amino acids. Looked up from germline, CDR1 is SSHAT and CDR2 is FNYEAQ (reference sequence). The germline V and J ends were trimmed by 1 base and 5 bases, with 14 bases remaining between them. CDR3 nucleotides: TGTGCCAGCAGCTTAGATAGTCAGGGGCGGGAGACCCAGTACTTC. It encodes CASSLDSQGRETQYF.

The chain carries TRBV7-2 and TRBJ2-5, with 11 positions matching TRBD1. V trimming: 5 bases; J trimming: 5 bases; junction bases outside the gene matches: 7. Per the germline V gene, CDR1 is SGHTA and CDR2 is FQGNSA. The CDR3 loop spans 15 amino acids. DNA for the CDR3: TGTGCCAGCAGCGTGGGACAGGGGGGCGGGGAGACCCAGTACTTC. Residues: CASSVGQGGGETQYF.

This sequence joins TRBV3-1 (or the pseudogene TRBV3-2) and TRBJ2-5; the D gene is possibly TRBD2 (5 bases). V lost 8 bases and J 6 bases, leaving 16 bases between the germline ends. Looked up from germline, CDR1 is LGHDT and CDR2 is YNNKEL (reference sequence). This CDR3 has 13 residues. The CDR3, as DNA: TGTGCCAGCTACTCAGGCGGCGGGCAGACCCAGTACTTC. This sequence encodes CASYSGGGQTQYF.

This clone appeared a few times. The V and J genes are TRBV7-6 and TRBJ2-7, with D possibly TRBD1 on 7 matching bases. Germline CDR1 reads SGHVS; CDR2 reads FNYEAQ. The CDR3 has 15 amino acids. The V gene lost 1 base and the J gene lost 2 bases, with 12 bases spanning the gap. CDR3 region: CASSLEPGGTYEQYF. The CDR3 DNA follows: TGTGCCAGCAGCTTAGAGCCAGGGGGGACCTACGAGCAGTACTTC.

The V gene is TRBV19, the J gene TRBJ1-5; the D is unclear. Deletions cut 2 bases from V and 2 bases from J, with 7 bases between. Germline V lookup: CDR1 LNHDA, CDR2 SQIVND (reference sequence). This CDR3 is 14 amino acids long. This CDR3 reads CASSISQGNQPQHF. Written as DNA, the CDR3 is TGTGCCAGTAGTATAAGTCAGGGCAATCAGCCCCAGCATTTT.

This chain connects TRBV20-1 to TRBJ2-2; D not certain. Germline CDR1 is DFQATT and CDR2 is SNEGSKA (reference sequence). V was clipped by 3 bases and J by 3 bases, with 5 bases between them. The CDR3 has 12 amino acids. In DNA, the CDR3 is TGCAGTGCTAGTCTTGACACCGGGGAGCTGTTTTTT. Amino acid sequence: CSASLDTGELFF.

The V call is TRBV29-1, the J call TRBJ2-2, with 9 bases matching TRBD2. Per the germline V gene, CDR1 is SQVTM and CDR2 is ANQGSEA. The CDR3 has 13 residues. V dropped 7 bases and J dropped 7; count of bases not matched to a gene: 7. CDR3 sequence: CSAEGLASGELFF. The CDR3 DNA reads TGCAGCGCTGAGGGACTAGCCAGCGGGGAGCTGTTTTTT.

The chain is built from TRBV5-1 and TRBJ2-1, with 7 bases identical to TRBD1. Germline values: CDR1 SGHRS, CDR2 YFSETQ. This CDR3 has 12 residues. J lost 7 bases, V lost 5 bases, and 3 bases had no gene match. The CDR3 loop reads CASRGGENEQFF. DNA of the CDR3: TGCGCCAGCAGAGGGGGCGAGAATGAGCAGTTCTTC.

The chain is built from TRBV9 and TRBJ2-2; D possibly corresponds to TRBD1 (6 bases). The V gene lost 3 bases and the J gene lost 5 bases, with 17 bases spanning the gap. CDR1 is SGDLS and CDR2 is YYNGEE in the germline V gene. The CDR3 has 16 residues. CDR3 loop: CASSGPGTRGTGELFF. CDR3 sequence (DNA): TGTGCCAGCAGCGGCCCCGGGACACGGGGAACCGGGGAGCTGTTTTTT. Filled out from reference TRBV9 and TRBJ2-2, the complete variable domain reads DSGVTQTPKHLITATGQRVTLRCSPRSGDLSVYWYQQSLDQGLQFLIQYYNGEERAKGNILERFSAQQFPDLHSELNLSSLELGDSALYFCASSGPGTRGTGELFFGEGSRLTVL.

The chain carries TRBV2 and TRBJ1-6, with a possible D match to TRBD1 (6 bases). V was clipped by 9 bases and J by 2 bases, with 11 bases between them. This CDR3 has 14 amino acids. The germline CDR1 and CDR2 sequences are SNHLY and FYNNEI. This chain's CDR3 is CARGEGAYNSPLHF. CDR3 sequence (DNA): TGTGCCAGAGGTGAGGGGGCCTATAATTCACCCCTCCACTTT.

This chain connects TRBV6-5 to TRBJ1-5; TRBD1 agrees at 10 bases. The CDR3 has 14 residues. V was clipped by 6 bases and J by 4 bases; unmatched bases: 3. From germline, CDR1 is MNHEY and CDR2 SVGAGI. The CDR3 is CASREGQGNQPQHF. CDR3 nucleotide sequence: TGTGCCAGCAGGGAGGGACAGGGGAATCAGCCCCAGCATTTT.

The chain uses TRBV28 and TRBJ1-5; D is unclear. CDR3 length: 14 residues. CDR1 and CDR2 from the germline V gene are MDHEN and SYDVKM. Trimming took 3 bases from V and 3 from J, leaving 9 bases between them. CDR3 nucleotides: TGTGCCAGCAGTTTTCCACAGCCCAATCAGCCCCAGCATTTT. Translation: CASSFPQPNQPQHF.

The chain joins TRBV10-3 to TRBJ1-2; 8 bases match TRBD1. The germline V gene has CDR1 ENHRY and CDR2 SYGVKD. The length of the CDR3 is 15 residues. The trim removed 6 bases at V and 2 bases at J, leaving 8 bases unmatched. CDR3 loop: CAIRVLRGRNYGYTF. The CDR3 DNA follows: TGTGCCATCAGAGTACTCAGGGGGCGCAACTATGGCTACACCTTC.

The chain joins TRBV7-9 to TRBJ2-2, with 12 bases identical to TRBD2. The trim removed 3 bases at V and 7 bases at J, leaving 12 bases unmatched. Germline CDR1 is SEHNR and CDR2 is FQNEAQ (reference sequence). This CDR3 spans 18 amino acids. The CDR3 reads CASSLARLAGGPNGELFF. CDR3 nucleotide sequence: TGTGCCAGCAGCTTGGCCCGTCTAGCGGGGGGGCCAAACGGGGAGCTGTTTTTT. The whole variable domain, remainder taken from reference TRBV7-9 and TRBJ2-2, is DTGVSQNPRHKITKRGQNVTFRCDPISEHNRLYWYRQTLGQGPEFLTYFQNEAQLEKSRLLSDRFSAERPKGSFSTLEIQRTEQGDSAMYLCASSLARLAGGPNGELFFGEGSRLTVL.

This rearrangement joins TRBV5-1 to TRBJ1-2; 9 bases agree with TRBD1. Germline CDR1 SGHRS, CDR2 YFSETQ. The V gene end was trimmed by 1 base and the J gene end by 8 bases; junction bases not matched to a gene: 9. The CDR3 is 15 amino acids. CDR3 residues: CASSLSHGTGSGYTF. The CDR3 nucleotides are TGCGCCAGCAGCTTGTCTCACGGGACAGGGAGCGGCTACACCTTC.

In this sample, this clone turned up a few times. The chain uses TRBV4-2 and TRBJ2-1; 7 bases are a match to TRBD2. The junction had 15 bases not matched to a gene; V was cut back by 5 bases and J by 8 bases. This CDR3 spans 16 amino acids. Germline V gene lookup returns CDR1 LGHNA and CDR2 YNFKEQ. The CDR3 here is CASSGQLGGTSDEQFF. The CDR3 nucleotides are TGTGCCAGCAGCGGGCAACTCGGGGGGACTTCCGATGAGCAGTTCTTC.

The CDR3 sequence: CASSSRPGTGLEAFF. As DNA, the CDR3 is TGTGCCAGCAGCTCGAGACCCGGGACAGGGCTAGAGGCTTTCTTT. The V and J genes are TRBV7-9 and TRBJ1-1; TRBD1 aligns across 9 bases. The CDR3 loop spans 15 amino acids. V trimming: 4 bases; J trimming: 11 bases; junction bases outside the gene matches: 14. Germline V lookup: CDR1 SEHNR, CDR2 FQNEAQ (reference sequence).

This clone has only a few counts. V is TRBV11-2 and J is TRBJ2-7; 9 nucleotides match TRBD1. CDR3 length: 15 residues. CDR1 and CDR2 from the germline V gene are SGHAT and FQNNGV. With V trimmed by 5 bases and J by 2 bases, 7 bases remained unmatched. The CDR3 reads CASSRGTGLPYEQYF. For the CDR3, the DNA is TGTGCCAGCAGCCGCGGGACAGGGCTCCCCTACGAGCAGTACTTC.